These 29 T cell receptor beta chains were sequenced from one sample in a study of T cell responses to AZD1222 COVID-19 vaccine. Data came from immunoSEQ multiplex PCR; TCRdb stores just in-frame clones and leaves some out. Here the sample spans around 120,000 clones, just over 90% being singletons. The sample was peripheral blood, taken on day 0 of AZD1222 vaccination. These receptors came from an adult in good health.

This clone was observed once. V usage is TRBV27 and J usage is TRBJ1-6; D call uncertain. Deletions cut 6 bases from V and 6 bases from J, with 12 bases between. Per the germline V gene, CDR1 is MNHEY and CDR2 is SMNVEV (reference sequence). The CDR3 has 14 residues. Here the CDR3 DNA reads TGTGCCAGCAGAACAAACCCCCTTAATTCACCCCTCCACTTT. Amino acid sequence: CASRTNPLNSPLHF.

The genes are TRBV11-2 and TRBJ1-2; no clear D. CDR3 length: 14 amino acids. The V and J ends lost 1 base and 2 bases respectively, with 8 bases between them. The germline gives CDR1 SGHAT, CDR2 FQNNGV. The CDR3 loop reads CASSLAAMNYGYTF. CDR3 coding DNA: TGTGCCAGCAGCTTAGCCGCGATGAACTATGGCTACACCTTC.

As DNA, the CDR3 is TGCGCCAGCAGCTCATTAGGGGGCCAAGAGACCCAGTACTTC. Its protein is CASSSLGGQETQYF. This chain uses TRBV5-1 with TRBJ2-5; possible D gene TRBD1, 6 bases. V was pared by 3 bases and J by 1 base, with 10 bases between. CDR1 SGHRS and CDR2 YFSETQ come from the germline V gene. The CDR3 has 14 residues.

This rearrangement joins TRBV28 to TRBJ1-1; D ambiguous. Germline loops: CDR1 MDHEN, CDR2 SYDVKM. The CDR3 extends over 13 amino acids. V was clipped by 5 bases and J by 4 bases, with 11 bases between them. DNA of the CDR3: TGTGCCAGCAGTGGTTATAAGGGCACTGAAGCTTTCTTT. Residues: CASSGYKGTEAFF. Filled out from reference TRBV28 and TRBJ1-1, the complete variable domain reads DVKVTQSSRYLVKRTGEKVFLECVQDMDHENMFWYRQDPGLGLRLIYFSYDVKMKEKGDIPEGYSVSREKKERFSLILESASTNQTSMYLCASSGYKGTEAFFGQGTRLTVV.

The table lists this clone with a count of one. CDR3 sequence: CASSPGGRAQYF. DNA for the CDR3: TGCGCCAGCAGCCCAGGTGGACGGGCCCAGTACTTC. The chain has TRBV5-1 and TRBJ2-5; D remains ambiguous. Germline CDR1 and CDR2: SGHRS and YFSETQ. This CDR3 contains 12 residues. Between the trimmed V and J ends, which lost 4 bases and 9 bases, there was a span of 13 bases. Together with reference TRBV5-1 and TRBJ2-5, the CDR3 gives the full variable domain: KAGVTQTPRYLIKTRGQQVTLSCSPISGHRSVSWYQQTPGQGLQFLFEYFSETQRNKGNFPGRFSGRQFSNSRSEMNVSTLELGDSALYLCASSPGGRAQYFGPGTRLLVL.

The chain is built from TRBV10-2 and TRBJ2-7; the match to TRBD2 covers 9 bases. Germline-derived CDR1 and CDR2 are WSHSY and SAAADI. The CDR3 totals 13 residues. The V and J ends lost 8 bases and 2 bases, in that order; junction bases with no gene match: 4. This chain's CDR3 is CASGSGRTYEQYF. The CDR3 DNA reads TGCGCCAGCGGTAGCGGGAGAACCTACGAGCAGTACTTC.

The V call is TRBV6-1, the J call TRBJ1-1; 7 positions match TRBD1. Trimming took 2 bases from V and 10 from J; bases not matched to a gene: 4. The CDR3 covers 12 residues. Germline CDR1 reads MNHNS; CDR2 reads SASEGT. The CDR3 DNA reads TGTGCCAGCAGTGAAAGGAACAGGGGAGCTTTCTTT. Translating it yields CASSERNRGAFF.

This sequence joins TRBV5-5 and TRBJ1-1; TRBD1 is a possible D gene (5 bases). This CDR3 has 14 amino acids. The germline gives CDR1 SGHKS, CDR2 YYEKEE (reference sequence). V lost 4 bases and J lost 0, with 10 bases in between. CDR3 amino acids: CASSLLTVNTEAFF. CDR3 coding DNA: TGTGCCAGCAGCCTATTGACAGTGAACACTGAAGCTTTCTTT.

This chain connects TRBV7-2 to TRBJ1-1; D perhaps matches TRBD1 (5 bases). V gave up 5 bases and J gave up 1 base, with 8 bases separating them. The length of the CDR3 is 13 residues. Germline assignment: CDR1 SGHTA and CDR2 FQGNSA. The CDR3 sequence is CASSADTNTEAFF. CDR3 in DNA: TGTGCCAGCAGCGCGGACACGAACACTGAAGCTTTCTTT.

The chain joins TRBV5-8 to TRBJ1-2; 8 nucleotides line up with TRBD1. This CDR3 comprises 13 residues. CDR1 SGHTS and CDR2 YDEGEE come from the germline V gene. The trim removed 5 bases at V and 7 bases at J, leaving 7 bases unmatched. CDR3 in amino acids: CASSLTGGGGYTF. The CDR3 DNA reads as TGTGCCAGCAGTCTTACAGGGGGTGGTGGCTACACCTTC.

This rearrangement joins TRBV5-1 to TRBJ2-7; tentatively, D is TRBD1 (6 bases). The germline V gene has CDR1 SGHRS and CDR2 YFSETQ. V was trimmed by 4 bases and J by 5 bases, leaving 10 bases between them. CDR3 length: 12 residues. CDR3 DNA: TGCGCCAGCAGCCTACCAGGGGACGAGCAGTACTTC. Its protein is CASSLPGDEQYF.

This clone appeared once. The DNA of the CDR3 is TGTGCCAGCAGACGACCCCACCTGGGGACCTACAATGAGCAGTTCTTC. Translation: CASRRPHLGTYNEQFF. V usage is TRBV7-4 and J usage is TRBJ2-1; no reliable D call. V was cut by 6 bases and J by 2 bases, with 17 bases left in between. The CDR3 totals 16 residues. Germline V gene sequence: CDR1 SGHVT, CDR2 SQSDAQ.

The chain combines TRBV25-1 with TRBJ2-3, with 7 bases fitting TRBD1. With V trimmed by 1 base and J by 6 bases, 7 bases remained unmatched. In germline, CDR1 is MGHDK, CDR2 SYGVNS. The CDR3 extends over 15 amino acids. CDR3 DNA: TGTGCCAGCAGTGAATCAGGGGGTGCCAGGGATACGCAGTATTTT. It encodes CASSESGGARDTQYF.

This chain links TRBV27 with TRBJ1-2; D is possibly TRBD1 (6 bases). The CDR3 length is 16 residues. Trimming shortened V by 0 bases and J by 4 bases, and 15 bases separated the two germline ends. Germline loops: CDR1 MNHEY, CDR2 SMNVEV (reference sequence). CDR3 nucleotides: TGTGCCAGCAGTTTATCGAGGGCAGGGACAACCTATGGCTACACCTTC. This gives the protein CASSLSRAGTTYGYTF.

The genes are TRBV29-1 and TRBJ2-5; 11 bases are shared with TRBD2. Germline assignment: CDR1 SQVTM and CDR2 ANQGSEA. Trimming took 7 bases from V and 6 from J; bases not matched to a gene: 10. CDR3 length: 14 amino acids. Here the CDR3 DNA reads TGCAGCGCGTTAGCGGGAGGGCAGAGGAAGACCCAGTACTTC. Protein product: CSALAGGQRKTQYF. The full variable domain, in which reference TRBV29-1 and TRBJ2-5 provide the parts outside the CDR3, is SAVISQKPSRDICQRGTSLTIQCQVDSQVTMMFWYRQQPGQSLTLIATANQGSEATYESGFVIDKFPISRPNLTFSTLTVSNMSPEDSSIYLCSALAGGQRKTQYFGPGTRLLVL.

The chain recombines TRBV7-9 with TRBJ1-1; D remains unclear. Germline CDR1 is SEHNR and CDR2 is FQNEAQ (reference sequence). Trimming removed 5 bases from V and 11 bases from J, with 15 bases in between. The CDR3 consists of 12 residues. For the CDR3, the DNA is TGTGCCAGCAGCGATAAAATAGGATCGGCTTTCTTT. Translating it yields CASSDKIGSAFF.

This clone occurred once. The CDR3 protein is CASSIPTLGYGYTF. DNA for the CDR3: TGTGCCAGCAGTATCCCGACATTGGGCTATGGCTACACCTTC. The J gene is TRBJ1-2, the V gene TRBV28, with D unclear. The germline CDR1 and CDR2 sequences are MDHEN and SYDVKM. CDR3 length: 14 residues. Trimming took off 5 bases at V and 4 bases at J, with 14 bases between the two ends.

The J gene is TRBJ2-7, the V gene TRBV5-1; 7 nucleotides agree with TRBD1. CDR1 is SGHRS and CDR2 is YFSETQ in the germline V gene. The CDR3 length is 15 residues. The V segment lost 5 bases and the J segment 0 bases; nucleotides outside the gene matches: 8. Written as DNA, the CDR3 is TGCGCCAGCAGACCGACGGGACAGAGCTCCTACGAGCAGTACTTC. Translated: CASRPTGQSSYEQYF. The full variable domain, its missing parts supplied by reference TRBV5-1 and TRBJ2-7, is KAGVTQTPRYLIKTRGQQVTLSCSPISGHRSVSWYQQTPGQGLQFLFEYFSETQRNKGNFPGRFSGRQFSNSRSEMNVSTLELGDSALYLCASRPTGQSSYEQYFGPGTRLTVT.

This chain's CDR3 is CASSLFPGRGNNEQFF. CDR3 DNA sequence: TGTGCCAGCAGCTTATTTCCCGGGAGGGGGAACAATGAGCAGTTCTTC. The V call is TRBV7-6, the J call TRBJ2-1, with TRBD2 matching over 8 bases. With V trimmed by 2 bases and J by 5 bases, 8 bases remained unmatched. The CDR3 consists of 16 residues. Germline V lookup: CDR1 SGHVS, CDR2 FNYEAQ.

This chain links TRBV10-1 with TRBJ2-5; D perhaps matches TRBD1 (6 bases). From germline, CDR1 is WNHNN and CDR2 SYGVQD (reference sequence). V lost 2 bases, J lost 5 bases, and 21 bases lay in between. This CDR3 has 17 residues. The CDR3 sequence is CASSEAFGGRGLETQYF. CDR3 nucleotide sequence: TGCGCCAGCAGTGAGGCTTTTGGTGGCAGGGGATTGGAGACCCAGTACTTC.

The gene calls are TRBV4-3 and TRBJ1-5, with 7 bases lining up with TRBD1. This CDR3 region has 15 residues. Germline values: CDR1 LGHNA, CDR2 YSLEER. The V segment lost 2 bases and the J segment 7 bases; nucleotides outside the gene matches: 8. The CDR3 sequence: CASSQSPGGYQPQHF. As DNA, the CDR3 is TGCGCCAGCAGCCAATCTCCAGGGGGATACCAGCCCCAGCATTTT.

The CDR3 bases are TGTGCCAGCAGTAGAGGCGGGGAGCTGTTTTTT. Its translation: CASSRGGELFF. This chain uses TRBV12-3 or TRBV12-4 with TRBJ2-2; D call uncertain. This CDR3 contains 11 residues. V was clipped by 5 bases and J by 7 bases, with 5 bases between them.

The V and J genes are TRBV19 and TRBJ2-6; D not certain. The CDR3 has 14 amino acids. Per the germline V gene, CDR1 is LNHDA and CDR2 is SQIVND (reference sequence). V lost 6 bases to trimming and J lost 1 base, with 7 bases between them. CDR3 sequence reads: CASRDGSGANVLTF. The CDR3 DNA sequence: TGTGCCAGTAGGGATGGGTCTGGGGCCAACGTCCTGACTTTC.

This chain uses TRBV20-1 with TRBJ2-5; TRBD1 might be the D (5 bases). Germline CDR1 and CDR2: DFQATT and SNEGSKA (reference sequence). The CDR3 length is 11 residues. V lost 1 base and J 5 bases, leaving 5 bases between the germline ends. The DNA for the CDR3 is TGCAGTGCTAGAGGGGGCGAGACCCAGTACTTC. As protein: CSARGGETQYF.

The rearrangement joins TRBV3-1 (or the pseudogene TRBV3-2) to TRBJ2-1; TRBD2 matches 9 bases. The V gene end was trimmed by 1 base and the J gene end by 4 bases; junction bases not matched to a gene: 5. Germline values: CDR1 LGHDT, CDR2 YNNKEL (reference sequence). The length of the CDR3 is 16 residues. The CDR3 DNA reads TGTGCCAGCAGCCAAGGTCTAGCGGGGTCATACAATGAGCAGTTCTTC. This encodes CASSQGLAGSYNEQFF.

The genes are TRBV6-2 or TRBV6-3 and TRBJ2-6, with TRBD2 identical over 7 bases. Germline values: CDR1 MNHEY, CDR2 SVGEGT. CDR3 length equals 18 residues. Trimming took 3 bases from V and 4 from J; bases not matched to a gene: 12. In DNA form, the CDR3 reads TGTGCCAGCAGTTATCAGGCGGGAGCCCCCGAAGGGGCCAACGTCCTGACTTTC. This translates into CASSYQAGAPEGANVLTF.

J is TRBJ2-1 and V is TRBV27, with 10 bases matching TRBD2. The CDR3 covers 16 residues. Germline lookup yields CDR1 MNHEY and CDR2 SMNVEV (reference sequence). V lost 2 bases and J lost 9; bases outside the gene matches: 10. This CDR3 is CASSLAPSGRAFEQFF. DNA for the CDR3: TGTGCCAGCAGTTTAGCCCCCAGCGGGAGGGCCTTTGAGCAGTTCTTC.

The chain has TRBV15 and TRBJ1-3, with D perhaps TRBD1 (5 bases). The CDR3 sequence is 15 residues long. CDR1 and CDR2 (germline): LNHNV, YYDKDF (reference sequence). Between the trimmed V and J ends, which lost 6 bases and 0 bases, there was a span of 12 bases. CDR3 DNA: TGTGCCACCAGAACGGGACCCAGCTCTGGAAACACCATATATTTT. It translates to CATRTGPSSGNTIYF.

The V call is TRBV10-1, the J call TRBJ2-2; unclear D gene. V shed 3 bases and J shed 1 base, with 6 bases lying between them. Germline V gene lookup returns CDR1 WNHNN and CDR2 SYGVQD (reference sequence). CDR3 length: 14 residues. DNA for the CDR3: TGCGCCAGCAGTGAAGAAGTGAACACCGGGGAGCTGTTTTTT. Protein sequence: CASSEEVNTGELFF.